Each of the 20 T cell receptor beta chains below was sequenced from the same sample in a study of Tregs in tolerant kidney transplant recipients (dated by TCRdb to the late 2010s). The method behind the library was the immunoSEQ multiplex PCR assay. TCRdb provides this immuneACCESS table in a form limited to in-frame rearrangements. Some clones are lacking; in checked studies, under half of them reflect an unresolved V gene, and why the rest are absent is not known. This sample comprises roughly 18,000 clones, roughly four fifths of them detected only once. Together, the top ten hold more than 2% of the sample. Input material: Tregs from blood. Source of these receptors: a human donor in good health.

The chain combines TRBV7-2 with TRBJ2-1; D is uncertain. This CDR3 contains 13 residues. V lost 5 bases to trimming and J lost 7 bases, with 12 bases between them. Germline V gene data show CDR1 as SGHTA and CDR2 as FQGNSA. The CDR3 bases are TGTGCCAGCAGCAATACACCGAGAAATGAGCAGTTCTTC. Its protein is CASSNTPRNEQFF.

This clone was picked up a small number of times. The chain is built from TRBV5-6 and TRBJ1-2, with 10 bases matching TRBD1. Losses at the gene ends were 0 bases for V and 3 bases for J; bases not matched to a gene: 2. The CDR3 spans 15 residues. Germline V gene lookup returns CDR1 SGHDT and CDR2 YYEEEE. The CDR3 DNA reads as TGTGCCAGCAGCTTGGGGACAGGGGGGTACTATGGCTACACCTTC. Translated: CASSLGTGGYYGYTF. The variable domain in full, with the rest retrieved from reference TRBV5-6 and TRBJ1-2, is DAGVTQSPTHLIKTRGQQVTLRCSPKSGHDTVSWYQQALGQGPQFIFQYYEEEERQRGNFPDRFSGHQFPNYSSELNVNALLLGDSALYLCASSLGTGGYYGYTFGSGTRLTVV.

The J gene is TRBJ1-3, the V gene TRBV4-2; D ambiguous. This CDR3 region has 16 residues. V was shortened by 0 bases and J by 5 bases, with 14 bases between the two germline ends. CDR1 LGHNA and CDR2 YNFKEQ come from the germline V gene. CDR3 sequence: CASSQESTLNRNTIYF. The CDR3 nucleotides read TGTGCCAGCAGCCAAGAAAGTACGCTCAATAGAAACACCATATATTTT.

The chain uses TRBV27 and TRBJ2-3; no firm D call. Trimming stripped 3 bases from V and 0 bases from J, with 7 bases between. The CDR3 is made up of 14 amino acids. Germline loops: CDR1 MNHEY, CDR2 SMNVEV (reference sequence). The CDR3 here is CASSFYGSTDTQYF. CDR3 nucleotides: TGTGCCAGCAGTTTTTACGGGAGCACAGATACGCAGTATTTT.

The V gene is TRBV12-5, the J gene TRBJ1-1; D perhaps matches TRBD1 (6 bases). This CDR3 is 15 amino acids long. Trimming left V 5 bases short and J 4 bases short, with 17 bases between. The V gene's germline CDR1 is LGHNT and CDR2 FRNRAP. The CDR3 region is CASGKDSPRGTEAFF. The CDR3, as DNA: TGTGCTAGTGGTAAGGACAGTCCGAGGGGCACTGAAGCTTTCTTT.

The chain joins TRBV6-1 to TRBJ1-6; maybe TRBD1 (5 bases). The CDR3 sequence is 15 residues long. Trimming took off 6 bases at V and 0 bases at J, with 9 bases between the two ends. CDR1 is MNHNS, CDR2 SASEGT, per germline. CDR3 loop: CASRDRGSYNSPLHF. The CDR3 nucleotides are TGTGCCAGCAGAGACAGAGGCTCCTATAATTCACCCCTCCACTTT.

The genes are TRBV11-3 and TRBJ2-1, with 8 bases lining up with TRBD2. Germline CDR1 and CDR2: SGHNT and YENEEA. This CDR3 comprises 13 residues. The V segment lost 3 bases and the J segment 6 bases; nucleotides outside the gene matches: 1. The CDR3 spells CASSFSGVNEQFF. As DNA, the CDR3 is TGTGCCAGCAGCTTTAGCGGGGTCAATGAGCAGTTCTTC. Full variable domain (remainder filled in from reference TRBV11-3 and TRBJ2-1): EAGVVQSPRYKIIEKKQPVAFWCNPISGHNTLYWYLQNLGQGPELLIRYENEEAVDDSQLPKDRFSAERLKGVDSTLKIQPAELGDSAVYLCASSFSGVNEQFFGPGTRLTVL.

The rearrangement joins TRBV6-5 to TRBJ2-6; unclear D gene. The V and J ends lost 2 bases and 1 base respectively, with 3 bases between them. Germline lookup yields CDR1 MNHEY and CDR2 SVGAGI. CDR3 size: 14 residues. CDR3 sequence: CASSYQSGANVLTF. The CDR3 DNA follows: TGTGCCAGCAGTTACCAGTCTGGGGCCAACGTCCTGACTTTC.

The table lists this clone with a count of one. The CDR3 loop reads CASSPAANTYEQYF. CDR3 coding DNA: TGTGCCAGCAGCCCGGCGGCAAATACCTACGAGCAGTACTTC. The J gene is TRBJ2-7, the V gene TRBV11-3; D unresolved. Trimming took 5 bases from V and 2 from J, leaving 13 bases between them. The CDR3 consists of 14 residues. Germline assignment: CDR1 SGHNT and CDR2 YENEEA. The full variable domain, completed using reference TRBV11-3 and TRBJ2-7, is EAGVVQSPRYKIIEKKQPVAFWCNPISGHNTLYWYLQNLGQGPELLIRYENEEAVDDSQLPKDRFSAERLKGVDSTLKIQPAELGDSAVYLCASSPAANTYEQYFGPGTRLTVT.

By share, this clone ranks as medium-sized. The chain carries TRBV28 and TRBJ1-1; no firm D call. There are 13 residues in the CDR3. Germline lookup yields CDR1 MDHEN and CDR2 SYDVKM. V was pared by 4 bases and J by 6 bases, with 12 bases between. This chain's CDR3 is CASSSFIGSEAFF. The CDR3 bases are TGTGCCAGCAGTTCCTTCATAGGCTCTGAAGCTTTCTTT.

This clone has only a few counts. The chain combines TRBV14 with TRBJ2-5; D is undetermined. V was cut by 1 base and J by 1 base, with 10 bases left in between. CDR3 length equals 15 residues. CDR1 is SGHDN and CDR2 is FVKESK in the germline V gene. CDR3 DNA sequence: TGTGCCAGCAGCCAAGCCCTTGGACCCCAAGAGACCCAGTACTTC. Translation: CASSQALGPQETQYF.

This sequence joins TRBV27 and TRBJ2-5; D ambiguous. Near its end, the DNA agrees better with TRBJ2-7, so the J call may be wrong. The germline V gene encodes CDR1 MNHEY and CDR2 SMNVEV (reference sequence). The CDR3 contains 14 residues. For the CDR3, the DNA is TGTGCCAGCAGCCCACGGACCCCCCTCTACGAGCAGTACTTC. Encoded protein: CASSPRTPLYEQYF.

The chain is built from TRBV5-8 and TRBJ2-7; TRBD1 might be the D (5 bases). V gave up 2 bases and J gave up 6 bases, with 12 bases separating them. This CDR3 region has 13 residues. CDR1 and CDR2 from the germline V gene are SGHTS and YDEGEE. The CDR3 DNA is TGTGCCAGCAGCTTACCACAGGTTATCGAGCAGTACTTC. Translation gives CASSLPQVIEQYF.

V is TRBV19 and J is TRBJ1-5; 7 bases agree with TRBD1. V gave up 6 bases and J gave up 4 bases; unmatched junction bases: 9. CDR1 is LNHDA and CDR2 is SQIVND in the germline V gene (reference sequence). CDR3 length equals 15 residues. DNA for the CDR3: TGTGCCAGTAGGGTCAACAGGGGCCCTAATCAGCCCCAGCATTTT. It specifies CASRVNRGPNQPQHF.

This chain joins TRBV19 and TRBJ2-1; 11 bases fit TRBD2. The CDR3 contains 18 residues. Losses at the gene ends were 5 bases for V and 2 bases for J; bases not matched to a gene: 11. Germline V gene data show CDR1 as LNHDA and CDR2 as SQIVND (reference sequence). The CDR3 region is CASSFHSGLAATYNEQFF. Written as DNA, the CDR3 is TGTGCCAGTAGTTTCCACTCGGGACTAGCGGCCACCTACAATGAGCAGTTCTTC.

This chain joins TRBV11-3 and TRBJ2-2, with D possibly called TRBD1 or TRBD2 (5 bases each). Trimming stripped 2 bases from V and 1 base from J, with 20 bases between. CDR3 length equals 19 residues. Germline loops: CDR1 SGHNT, CDR2 YENEEA. The CDR3 loop is CASSLNWGFMGVNTGELFF. The CDR3 DNA sequence: TGTGCCAGCAGCTTAAACTGGGGGTTTATGGGGGTGAACACCGGGGAGCTGTTTTTT.

The rearrangement joins TRBV28 to TRBJ1-5; 7 bases are shared with TRBD1. The CDR3 spans 14 residues. Unmatched junction bases numbered 11, after V lost 6 bases and J lost 9 bases. The germline gives CDR1 MDHEN, CDR2 SYDVKM. The CDR3 DNA follows: TGTGCCAGCAGGAGACAGGGAGGGGGAGGGCCCCAGCATTTT. Protein: CASRRQGGGGPQHF.

CDR3 residues: CASSTGLDQGEQYF. For the CDR3, the DNA is TGTGCCAGCTCAACCGGACTGGACCAGGGCGAGCAGTACTTC. V usage is TRBV18 and J usage is TRBJ2-7, with D perhaps given as TRBD1 or TRBD2 (5 bases each). With 5 bases removed from V and 6 bases from J, the gap between germline ends came to 17 bases. Germline assignment: CDR1 KGHSH and CDR2 LQKENI. CDR3 size: 14 residues.

This rearrangement joins TRBV19 to TRBJ2-5, with 7 nucleotides matching TRBD1. Per the germline V gene, CDR1 is LNHDA and CDR2 is SQIVND (reference sequence). V trimming: 5 bases; J trimming: 2 bases; junction bases outside the gene matches: 2. The CDR3 spans 13 residues. The CDR3 sequence is CASSPTGQETQYF. CDR3 nucleotide sequence: TGTGCCAGTAGTCCGACAGGGCAAGAGACCCAGTACTTC.

The CDR3 DNA reads as TGTGCCAGCAGCGGGGATAATCAGCCCCAGCATTTT. This translates into CASSGDNQPQHF. This sequence joins TRBV5-6 and TRBJ1-5; no firm D call. Germline CDR1 reads SGHDT; CDR2 reads YYEEEE. V lost 4 bases to trimming and J lost 4 bases, with 6 bases between them. The CDR3 is made up of 12 amino acids.